This T cell receptor beta chain was observed in a study of blood T cells in healthy people across ages. Whole-study findings and limits: The percentage of naive T cells correlated strongly with TCR beta diversity.

This clonotype has at least ten counts. Antigen unknown. It was with a sample-barcoded 5' primer and a J-beta primer mix that a second PCR of about 6 to 12 cycles was run. A single record per CDR3 protein comes from TCRdb applying MiXCR to the 5' RACE reads. Found here are about 1.4 million distinct CDR3 sequences, approximately 59% of them singletons; the top ten hold 6.5% to 8.5%. Germline CDR1 is SEHNR and CDR2 is FQNEAQ (reference sequence). The V gene lost 0 bases and the J gene lost 1 base, with 3 bases spanning the gap. The CDR3 is made up of 13 amino acids. Sequenced sample: blood. The chain links TRBV7-9 to TRBJ1-1; no clear D gene. The clonotype originates from a man between 18 and 29 years old in good health. CDR3 DNA: TGTGCCAGCAGCTTAGCCAGGAACACTGAAGCTTTCTTT. Amino acid sequence: CASSLARNTEAFF.